This T cell receptor (beta chain) came from a study of T cells in Graves' hyperthyroidism and ophthalmopathy. The investigators amplified TCR beta CDR3 regions from RNA transcripts. First-round RT-PCR of the TCR CDR3 relied on the HTBI primer set. In TCRdb, the multiplex PCR reads were re-called with MiXCR into one record per CDR3 protein. The table lists roughly 550,000 distinct CDR3 sequences, roughly a sixth of them singletons. The sample holds many counts of this clonotype. The CDR3 runs 13 residues. Trimming left V 3 bases short and J 4 bases short, with 12 bases between. Germline loops: CDR1 DFQATT, CDR2 SNEGSKA (reference sequence).

J is TRBJ1-1 and V is TRBV20-1, with D tentatively TRBD1 (5 bases). The TCR originated in a woman in her 30s with Graves' ophthalmopathy. Sequencing was carried out using blood. CDR3 coding DNA: TGCAGTGCTAGGGGAGGGGTCTTCACTGAAGCTTTCTTT. Its translation is CSARGGVFTEAFF.